The rows below give T cell receptor beta chains drawn from one sample of a study of T cell changes during pregnancy in multiple sclerosis. The data were produced by immunoSEQ multiplex PCR, yet TCRdb's version contains in-frame clones alone and is incomplete. The repertoire consists of roughly 65,000 clones, with more than 75% occurring once and the leading ten covering roughly 1.5%. This specimen was peripheral blood, taken in the third trimester of pregnancy. The receptors were sampled from a female donor in good health, enrolled as a control in a pregnancy study. The CDR3 runs from the conserved cysteine through the conserved F or W. A D gene is named only where the DNA matches it firmly. For some rows the clone size is stated as once, few or many, or as a class when expanded; others skip it.

J gene: TRBJ1-1; clone size: .; D gene: .; V gene: TRBV18; CDR3 protein: CASCTGNPEAFF; CDR3 DNA: TGTGCCAGCTGCACAGGTAACCCTGAAGCTTTCTTT
J gene: TRBJ2-7; clone size: .; D gene: .; V gene: TRBV7-2; CDR3 protein: CASSQAAEQYF; CDR3 DNA: TGTGCCAGCAGCCAGGCCGCCGAGCAGTACTTC
J gene: TRBJ2-7; clone size: .; D gene: TRBD2; V gene: TRBV7-2; CDR3 protein: CASSLTGGSSYEQYF; CDR3 DNA: TGTGCCAGCAGCCTAACGGGCGGGAGCTCCTACGAGCAGTACTTC
J gene: TRBJ2-5; clone size: .; D gene: .; V gene: TRBV9; CDR3 protein: CASSVDPKRAETQYF; CDR3 DNA: TGTGCCAGCAGCGTAGACCCGAAGCGGGCAGAGACCCAGTACTTC
J gene: TRBJ2-7; clone size: .; D gene: TRBD1; V gene: TRBV7-3; CDR3 protein: CASSTTGTVTYEQYF; CDR3 DNA: TGTGCCAGCAGCACAACCGGGACAGTGACCTACGAGCAGTACTTC
J gene: TRBJ2-7; clone size: .; D gene: .; V gene: TRBV30; CDR3 protein: CAWRSYDEQYF; CDR3 DNA: TGTGCCTGGAGGTCGTATGACGAGCAGTACTTC
J gene: TRBJ1-1; clone size: .; D gene: .; V gene: TRBV5-6; CDR3 protein: CASSSRGYEAFF; CDR3 DNA: TGTGCCAGCAGTTCCAGGGGCTATGAAGCTTTCTTT
J gene: TRBJ2-4; clone size: .; D gene: .; V gene: TRBV5-1; CDR3 protein: CASSLVGEADIQYF; CDR3 DNA: TGCGCCAGCAGCTTGGTCGGAGAGGCGGACATTCAGTACTTC
J gene: TRBJ2-3; clone size: .; D gene: TRBD2; V gene: TRBV6-6; CDR3 protein: CASRLAGGSTDTQYF; CDR3 DNA: TGTGCCAGCAGGCTAGCGGGGGGGAGCACAGATACGCAGTATTTT
J gene: TRBJ2-1; clone size: .; D gene: TRBD1; V gene: TRBV7-3; CDR3 protein: CASGNRGREDEQFF; CDR3 DNA: TGTGCCAGCGGAAACAGGGGGCGCGAGGATGAGCAGTTCTTC
J gene: TRBJ1-3; clone size: .; D gene: .; V gene: TRBV7-9; CDR3 protein: CASSPFGGERYTIYF; CDR3 DNA: TGTGCCAGCAGCCCGTTTGGGGGCGAAAGGTACACCATATATTTT
J gene: TRBJ1-2; clone size: .; D gene: .; V gene: TRBV14; CDR3 protein: CASRGHSLYGYTF; CDR3 DNA: TGTGCCAGCAGGGGACATTCACTTTATGGCTACACCTTC
J gene: TRBJ1-1; clone size: .; D gene: .; V gene: TRBV9; CDR3 protein: CASSPRAGNTEAFF; CDR3 DNA: TGTGCCAGCAGCCCAAGGGCGGGGAACACTGAAGCTTTCTTT
J gene: TRBJ1-1; clone size: few; D gene: .; V gene: TRBV4-2; CDR3 protein: CASSQELGWNTEAFF; CDR3 DNA: TGTGCCAGCAGCCAAGAACTGGGCTGGAACACTGAAGCTTTCTTT
J gene: TRBJ1-4; clone size: .; D gene: .; V gene: TRBV9; CDR3 protein: CASSVGSIPNEKLFF; CDR3 DNA: TGTGCCAGCAGCGTAGGTTCTATACCTAATGAAAAACTGTTTTTT
J gene: TRBJ2-7; clone size: .; D gene: TRBD1; V gene: TRBV14; CDR3 protein: CASSPSWSVSRQGGTYEQYF; CDR3 DNA: TGTGCCAGCAGCCCGTCTTGGTCTGTCTCCCGACAGGGGGGAACCTACGAGCAGTACTTC
J gene: TRBJ1-3; clone size: once; D gene: .; V gene: TRBV18; CDR3 protein: CASSPEGNTIYF; CDR3 DNA: TGTGCCAGCTCACCCGAGGGAAACACCATATATTTT
J gene: TRBJ1-2; clone size: .; D gene: .; V gene: TRBV9; CDR3 protein: CASSVMGGVGGYTF; CDR3 DNA: TGTGCCAGCAGCGTGATGGGAGGTGTGGGTGGCTACACCTTC
J gene: TRBJ1-1; clone size: .; D gene: TRBD1; V gene: TRBV7-2; CDR3 protein: CASTLDRVNTEAFF; CDR3 DNA: TGTGCCAGCACCCTGGACAGGGTGAACACTGAAGCTTTCTTT
J gene: TRBJ1-3; clone size: .; D gene: .; V gene: TRBV7-3; CDR3 protein: CASSLGTSGAAGNTIYF; CDR3 DNA: TGTGCCAGCAGCCTAGGGACGAGCGGGGCGGCTGGAAACACCATATATTTT
J gene: TRBJ1-2; clone size: few; D gene: .; V gene: TRBV21-1; CDR3 protein: CASTTGQRYGYTF; CDR3 DNA: TGTGCCAGCACTACGGGACAACGCTATGGCTACACCTTC
J gene: TRBJ1-1; clone size: .; D gene: TRBD1; V gene: TRBV9; CDR3 protein: CASSAQQGLTEAFF; CDR3 DNA: TGTGCCAGCAGCGCCCAACAGGGGTTGACTGAAGCTTTCTTT
J gene: TRBJ2-6; clone size: .; D gene: .; V gene: TRBV7-2; CDR3 protein: CASSLWGGTGANVLTF; CDR3 DNA: TGTGCCAGCAGCTTATGGGGAGGCACCGGGGCCAACGTCCTGACTTTC
J gene: TRBJ2-1; clone size: .; D gene: .; V gene: TRBV6-5; CDR3 protein: CASRPDRNEQFF; CDR3 DNA: TGTGCCAGCAGGCCAGACAGAAATGAGCAGTTCTTC
J gene: TRBJ1-6; clone size: few; D gene: .; V gene: TRBV13; CDR3 protein: CASTISSYNSPLHF; CDR3 DNA: TGTGCCAGCACCATTAGCTCCTATAATTCACCCCTCCACTTT
J gene: TRBJ2-5; clone size: .; D gene: .; V gene: TRBV11-2; CDR3 protein: CASSLTSSRETQYF; CDR3 DNA: TGTGCCAGCAGCTTAACTTCGTCCCGAGAGACCCAGTACTTC
J gene: TRBJ2-3; clone size: .; D gene: TRBD1; V gene: TRBV9; CDR3 protein: CASSARTGADTQYF; CDR3 DNA: TGTGCCAGCAGCGCCCGGACAGGGGCAGATACGCAGTATTTT
J gene: TRBJ1-6; clone size: once; D gene: .; V gene: TRBV27; CDR3 protein: CASHRGSSYNSPLHF; CDR3 DNA: TGTGCCAGCCACCGAGGGAGCTCCTATAATTCACCCCTCCACTTT
J gene: TRBJ1-1; clone size: .; D gene: .; V gene: TRBV30; CDR3 protein: CAWSVGRGAFF; CDR3 DNA: TGTGCCTGGAGTGTAGGCAGGGGAGCTTTCTTT
J gene: TRBJ2-1; clone size: .; D gene: TRBD2; V gene: TRBV28; CDR3 protein: CASQLAGPPEQFF; CDR3 DNA: TGTGCCAGCCAACTAGCGGGACCCCCTGAGCAGTTCTTC
J gene: TRBJ1-5; clone size: .; D gene: .; V gene: TRBV2; CDR3 protein: CASSGTEEAPQHF; CDR3 DNA: TGTGCCAGCAGTGGGACGGAGGAGGCACCCCAGCATTTT
J gene: TRBJ1-6; clone size: .; D gene: .; V gene: TRBV4-3; CDR3 protein: CASSQEQALNSPLHF; CDR3 DNA: TGCGCCAGCAGCCAAGAGCAGGCCCTTAATTCACCCCTCCACTTT
J gene: TRBJ2-5; clone size: .; D gene: .; V gene: TRBV4-2; CDR3 protein: CASSRGETQYF; CDR3 DNA: TGTGCCAGCAGCAGAGGGGAGACCCAGTACTTC
J gene: TRBJ2-3; clone size: .; D gene: TRBD1; V gene: TRBV5-8; CDR3 protein: CASSLPGQGRNTQYF; CDR3 DNA: TGTGCCAGCAGCTTGCCGGGACAGGGAAGAAATACGCAGTATTTT
J gene: TRBJ2-5; clone size: .; D gene: .; V gene: TRBV4-2; CDR3 protein: CASSQGDSPRGETQYF; CDR3 DNA: TGTGCCAGCAGCCAAGGGGACTCGCCGAGGGGAGAGACCCAGTACTTC
J gene: TRBJ1-5; clone size: .; D gene: .; V gene: TRBV5-1; CDR3 protein: CASSFGGYNQPQHF; CDR3 DNA: TGCGCCAGCAGCTTTGGGGGCTACAATCAGCCCCAGCATTTT
J gene: TRBJ1-5; clone size: .; D gene: TRBD1; V gene: TRBV5-8; CDR3 protein: CASSFTGTGVQPQHF; CDR3 DNA: TGTGCCAGCAGTTTTACCGGGACAGGGGTTCAGCCCCAGCATTTT
J gene: TRBJ2-1; clone size: .; D gene: TRBD2; V gene: TRBV4-2; CDR3 protein: CASSLSSGGPNEQFF; CDR3 DNA: TGTGCCAGCAGCCTGAGCAGCGGGGGGCCCAATGAGCAGTTCTTC
J gene: TRBJ1-5; clone size: .; D gene: .; V gene: TRBV30; CDR3 protein: CAWSARGNQPQHF; CDR3 DNA: TGTGCCTGGAGTGCCAGGGGCAATCAGCCCCAGCATTTT
J gene: TRBJ1-3; clone size: .; D gene: .; V gene: TRBV15; CDR3 protein: CATSRDMGRQSSGNTIYF; CDR3 DNA: TGTGCCACCAGCAGAGATATGGGAAGACAGAGCTCTGGAAACACCATATATTTT
J gene: TRBJ1-2; clone size: .; D gene: TRBD1; V gene: TRBV30; CDR3 protein: CAWSVTGTGDGYTF; CDR3 DNA: TGTGCCTGGAGCGTCACCGGGACAGGGGACGGCTACACCTTC
J gene: TRBJ2-5; clone size: .; D gene: .; V gene: TRBV5-1; CDR3 protein: CASSGGLRPETQYF; CDR3 DNA: TGCGCCAGCAGTGGGGGCCTACGTCCAGAGACCCAGTACTTC
J gene: TRBJ1-2; clone size: .; D gene: .; V gene: TRBV15; CDR3 protein: CATSRGRTRENYGYTF; CDR3 DNA: TGTGCCACCAGCAGAGGAAGGACACGCGAAAACTATGGCTACACCTTC
J gene: TRBJ2-2; clone size: .; D gene: TRBD2; V gene: TRBV4-3; CDR3 protein: CASSQDRAGDTGELFF; CDR3 DNA: TGCGCCAGCAGCCAAGATCGGGCGGGGGACACCGGGGAGCTGTTTTTT
J gene: TRBJ1-1; clone size: .; D gene: .; V gene: TRBV6-5; CDR3 protein: CASSYSSGLTEAFF; CDR3 DNA: TGTGCCAGCAGTTACTCTTCAGGGCTGACTGAAGCTTTCTTT
J gene: TRBJ1-1; clone size: .; D gene: .; V gene: TRBV7-8; CDR3 protein: CASSSTVSRAFF; CDR3 DNA: TGTGCCAGCAGCTCGACAGTTTCACGGGCTTTCTTT
J gene: TRBJ2-1; clone size: .; D gene: .; V gene: TRBV4-3; CDR3 protein: CASSQGHQGSNEQFF; CDR3 DNA: TGCGCCAGCAGCCAAGGGCATCAGGGGTCCAATGAGCAGTTCTTC
J gene: TRBJ1-5; clone size: .; D gene: .; V gene: TRBV28; CDR3 protein: CASSLDSSNQPQHF; CDR3 DNA: TGTGCCAGCAGTCTCGACAGTAGCAATCAGCCCCAGCATTTT
J gene: TRBJ2-3; clone size: few; D gene: TRBD1; V gene: TRBV7-9; CDR3 protein: CASSLGDRETDTQYF; CDR3 DNA: TGTGCCAGCAGCTTAGGGGACAGGGAGACAGATACGCAGTATTTT
J gene: TRBJ1-2; clone size: .; D gene: .; V gene: TRBV4-3; CDR3 protein: CASSQDESLEGGGFDYGYTF; CDR3 DNA: TGCGCCAGCAGCCAAGATGAGAGTTTAGAGGGCGGAGGGTTTGACTATGGCTACACCTTC
J gene: TRBJ2-5; clone size: .; D gene: .; V gene: TRBV5-4; CDR3 protein: CASSLAFQETQYF; CDR3 DNA: TGTGCCAGCAGCTTGGCCTTCCAAGAGACCCAGTACTTC
J gene: TRBJ1-2; clone size: .; D gene: TRBD1; V gene: TRBV19; CDR3 protein: CASSMVTGGAYGYTF; CDR3 DNA: TGTGCCAGTAGTATGGTGACAGGGGGCGCCTATGGCTACACCTTC
J gene: TRBJ2-3; clone size: .; D gene: .; V gene: TRBV4-1; CDR3 protein: CASSQGRRAADTQYF; CDR3 DNA: TGCGCCAGCAGCCAAGGTAGACGCGCGGCAGATACGCAGTATTTT
J gene: TRBJ1-2; clone size: .; D gene: TRBD1; V gene: TRBV6-5; CDR3 protein: CASSSRTGGYGYTF; CDR3 DNA: TGTGCCAGCAGCTCGAGGACAGGGGGGTATGGCTACACCTTC
J gene: TRBJ1-2; clone size: .; D gene: TRBD1; V gene: TRBV7-9; CDR3 protein: CASSPPGTGIGYTF; CDR3 DNA: TGTGCCAGCAGCCCCCCCGGGACAGGGATTGGCTACACCTTC
J gene: TRBJ1-1; clone size: .; D gene: .; V gene: TRBV29-1; CDR3 protein: CSVAHRMNTEAFF; CDR3 DNA: TGCAGCGTTGCCCACAGAATGAACACTGAAGCTTTCTTT
J gene: TRBJ2-7; clone size: once; D gene: TRBD2; V gene: TRBV5-1; CDR3 protein: CASRPSAGASYEQYF; CDR3 DNA: TGCGCCAGCAGACCCTCAGCGGGGGCCTCCTACGAGCAGTACTTC
J gene: TRBJ1-3; clone size: .; D gene: .; V gene: TRBV30; CDR3 protein: CASQGNFGNTIYF; CDR3 DNA: TGTGCCTCACAGGGTAACTTTGGAAACACCATATATTTT
J gene: TRBJ2-6; clone size: .; D gene: .; V gene: TRBV27; CDR3 protein: CASSPLSSGANVLTF; CDR3 DNA: TGTGCCAGCAGTCCCCTAAGCTCTGGGGCCAACGTCCTGACTTTC